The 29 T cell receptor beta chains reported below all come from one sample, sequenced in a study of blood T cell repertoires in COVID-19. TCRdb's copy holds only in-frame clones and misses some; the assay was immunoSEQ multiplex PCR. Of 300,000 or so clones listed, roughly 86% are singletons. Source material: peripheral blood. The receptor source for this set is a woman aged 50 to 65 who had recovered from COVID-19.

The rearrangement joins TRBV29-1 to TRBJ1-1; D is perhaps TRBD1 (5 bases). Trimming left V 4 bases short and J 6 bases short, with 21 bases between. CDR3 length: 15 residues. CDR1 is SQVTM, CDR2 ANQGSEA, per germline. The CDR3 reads CSVVARVRRVSEAFF. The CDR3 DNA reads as TGCAGCGTTGTTGCCAGGGTGCGTCGGGTCTCTGAAGCTTTCTTT.

The CDR3 nucleotides are TGTGCCAGCAGCTTAAAAGGGGGTGGGGAGACCCAGTACTTC. It codes for CASSLKGGGETQYF. J is TRBJ2-5 and V is TRBV7-3; D might be TRBD1 (6 bases). Germline V lookup: CDR1 SGHTA, CDR2 FQGTGA. With 1 base removed from V and 5 bases from J, the gap between germline ends came to 11 bases. The CDR3 is 14 residues long.

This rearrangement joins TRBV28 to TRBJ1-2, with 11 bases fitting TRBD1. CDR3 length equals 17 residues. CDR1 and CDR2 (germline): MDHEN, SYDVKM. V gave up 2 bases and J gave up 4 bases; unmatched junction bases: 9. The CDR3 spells CASSLLVTGQGVYGYTF. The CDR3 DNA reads TGTGCCAGCAGTTTACTAGTTACGGGACAGGGGGTCTATGGCTACACCTTC.

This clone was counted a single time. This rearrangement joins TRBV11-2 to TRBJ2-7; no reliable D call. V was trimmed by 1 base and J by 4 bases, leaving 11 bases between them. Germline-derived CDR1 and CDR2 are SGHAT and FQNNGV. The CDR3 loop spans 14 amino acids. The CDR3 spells CASSLVPLVYEQYF. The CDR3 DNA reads TGTGCCAGCAGCTTAGTCCCCCTCGTTTACGAGCAGTACTTC.

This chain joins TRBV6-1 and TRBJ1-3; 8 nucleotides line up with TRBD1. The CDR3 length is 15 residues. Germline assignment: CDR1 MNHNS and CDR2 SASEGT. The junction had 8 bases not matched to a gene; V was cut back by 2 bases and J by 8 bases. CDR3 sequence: CASSELRDRLDTIYF. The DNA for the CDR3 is TGTGCCAGCAGTGAATTAAGGGACAGGTTGGACACCATATATTTT.

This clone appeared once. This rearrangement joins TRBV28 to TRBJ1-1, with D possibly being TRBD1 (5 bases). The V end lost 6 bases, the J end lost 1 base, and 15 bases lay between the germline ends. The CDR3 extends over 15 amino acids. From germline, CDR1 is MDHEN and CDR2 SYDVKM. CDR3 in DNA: TGTGCCAGCAGATCGGCTCAGGGAAGGAACACTGAAGCTTTCTTT. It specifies CASRSAQGRNTEAFF. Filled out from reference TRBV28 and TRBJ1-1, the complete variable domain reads DVKVTQSSRYLVKRTGEKVFLECVQDMDHENMFWYRQDPGLGLRLIYFSYDVKMKEKGDIPEGYSVSREKKERFSLILESASTNQTSMYLCASRSAQGRNTEAFFGQGTRLTVV.

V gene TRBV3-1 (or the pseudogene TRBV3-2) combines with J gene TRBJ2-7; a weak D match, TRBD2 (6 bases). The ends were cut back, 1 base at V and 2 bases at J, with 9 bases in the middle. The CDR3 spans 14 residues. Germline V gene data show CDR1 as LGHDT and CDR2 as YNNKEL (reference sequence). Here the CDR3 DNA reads TGTGCCAGCAGCCAAGGGACTATCACCTACGAGCAGTACTTC. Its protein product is CASSQGTITYEQYF.

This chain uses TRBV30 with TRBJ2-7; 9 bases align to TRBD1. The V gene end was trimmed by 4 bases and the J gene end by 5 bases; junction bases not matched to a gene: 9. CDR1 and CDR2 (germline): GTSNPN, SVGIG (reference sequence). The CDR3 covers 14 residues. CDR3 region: CAWTDRDRVHEQYF. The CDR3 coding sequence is TGTGCCTGGACTGACAGGGACAGGGTCCACGAGCAGTACTTC.

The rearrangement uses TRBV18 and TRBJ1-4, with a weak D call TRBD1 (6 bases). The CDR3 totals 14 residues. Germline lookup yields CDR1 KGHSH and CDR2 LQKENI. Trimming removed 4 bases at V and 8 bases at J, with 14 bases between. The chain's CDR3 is CASSHDRFGEKLFF. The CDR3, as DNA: TGTGCCAGCTCACACGACAGGTTTGGCGAAAAACTGTTTTTT.

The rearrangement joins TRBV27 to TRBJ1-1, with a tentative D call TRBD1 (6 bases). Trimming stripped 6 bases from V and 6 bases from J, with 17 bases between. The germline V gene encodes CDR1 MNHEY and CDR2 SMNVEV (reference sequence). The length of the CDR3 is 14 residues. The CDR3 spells CASRMNRDKAEAFF. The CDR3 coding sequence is TGTGCCAGCAGGATGAACAGGGATAAGGCTGAAGCTTTCTTT.

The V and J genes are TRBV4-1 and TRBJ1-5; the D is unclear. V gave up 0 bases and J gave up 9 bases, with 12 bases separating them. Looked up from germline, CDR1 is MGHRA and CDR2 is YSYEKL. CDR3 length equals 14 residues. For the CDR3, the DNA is TGCGCCAGCAGCCAAGACGCGGAAGGAGTGCCCCAGCATTTT. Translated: CASSQDAEGVPQHF.

The CDR3, as DNA: TGTGCCAGCAGTATCGAGACAGGGCCTGGAAACACCATATATTTT. This codes for CASSIETGPGNTIYF. The chain combines TRBV9 with TRBJ1-3; TRBD1 matches at 7 bases. V gave up 5 bases and J gave up 2 bases; unmatched junction bases: 7. The CDR3 extends over 15 amino acids. Germline V gives CDR1 SGDLS, CDR2 YYNGEE.

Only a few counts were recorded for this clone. The CDR3 nucleotides are TGTGCCAGCAGCTGGAGGGACAGGGACTACGAGCAGTACTTC. Its translation is CASSWRDRDYEQYF. The J gene is TRBJ2-7, the V gene TRBV6-5; TRBD1 agrees at 9 bases. The CDR3 has 14 amino acids. Unmatched junction bases numbered 6, after V lost 6 bases and J lost 3 bases. Germline CDR1 reads MNHEY; CDR2 reads SVGAGI.

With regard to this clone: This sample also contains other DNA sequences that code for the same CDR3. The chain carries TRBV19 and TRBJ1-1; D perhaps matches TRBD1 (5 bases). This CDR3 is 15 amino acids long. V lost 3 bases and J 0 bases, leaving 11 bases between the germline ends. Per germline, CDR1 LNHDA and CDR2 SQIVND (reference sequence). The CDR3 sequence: CASSIPAGMNTEAFF. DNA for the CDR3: TGTGCCAGTAGTATCCCGGCAGGGATGAACACTGAAGCTTTCTTT.

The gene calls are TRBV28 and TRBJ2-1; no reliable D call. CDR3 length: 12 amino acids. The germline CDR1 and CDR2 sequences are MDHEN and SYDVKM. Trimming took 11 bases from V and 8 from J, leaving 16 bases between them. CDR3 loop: CAATSLGDEQFF. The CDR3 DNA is TGTGCCGCTACCTCTTTGGGCGATGAGCAGTTCTTC.

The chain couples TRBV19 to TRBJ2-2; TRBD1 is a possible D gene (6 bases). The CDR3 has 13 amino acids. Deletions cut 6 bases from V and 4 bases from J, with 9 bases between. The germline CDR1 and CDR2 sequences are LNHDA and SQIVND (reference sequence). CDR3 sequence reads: CASRVRGTGELFF. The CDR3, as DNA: TGTGCCAGTAGAGTCAGGGGCACCGGGGAGCTGTTTTTT.

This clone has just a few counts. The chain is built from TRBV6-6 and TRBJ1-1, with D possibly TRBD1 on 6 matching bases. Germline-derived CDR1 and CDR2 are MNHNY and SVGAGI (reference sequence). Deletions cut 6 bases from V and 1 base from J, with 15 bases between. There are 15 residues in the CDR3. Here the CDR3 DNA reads TGTGCCAGCAGGACAGGACAGTACACGAACACTGAAGCTTTCTTT. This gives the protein CASRTGQYTNTEAFF.

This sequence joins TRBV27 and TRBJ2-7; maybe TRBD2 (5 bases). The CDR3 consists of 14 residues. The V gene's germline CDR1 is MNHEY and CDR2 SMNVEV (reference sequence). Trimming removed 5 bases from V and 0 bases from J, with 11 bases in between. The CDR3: CASSRSGSSYEQYF. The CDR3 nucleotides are TGTGCCAGCAGTCGTTCGGGGAGCTCCTACGAGCAGTACTTC.

As DNA, the CDR3 is TGTGCCACCAGCTCGAGAGCTAGGACTAGCGTTCACAATGAGCAGTTCTTC. This translates into CATSSRARTSVHNEQFF. The chain couples TRBV15 to TRBJ2-1; 9 bases are shared with TRBD2. CDR1 is LNHNV and CDR2 is YYDKDF in the germline V gene (reference sequence). The CDR3 runs 17 residues. The ends lost 5 bases at V and 5 bases at J; junction bases unmatched: 13.

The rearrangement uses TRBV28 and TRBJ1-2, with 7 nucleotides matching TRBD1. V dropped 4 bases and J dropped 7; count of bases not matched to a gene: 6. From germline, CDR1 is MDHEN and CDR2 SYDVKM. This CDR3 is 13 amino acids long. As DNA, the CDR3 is TGTGCCAGCAGTTGGGGCAGGGGGATTGGCTACACCTTC. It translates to CASSWGRGIGYTF.

As DNA, the CDR3 is TGTGCCAGCAGGTACGAGGGGACTGGCGGCTACACCTTC. It is translated as CASRYEGTGGYTF. This chain links TRBV6-5 with TRBJ1-2; D possibly corresponds to TRBD1 (5 bases). Trimming left V 6 bases short and J 8 bases short, with 16 bases between. CDR1 MNHEY and CDR2 SVGAGI come from the germline V gene. The CDR3 sequence is 13 residues long.

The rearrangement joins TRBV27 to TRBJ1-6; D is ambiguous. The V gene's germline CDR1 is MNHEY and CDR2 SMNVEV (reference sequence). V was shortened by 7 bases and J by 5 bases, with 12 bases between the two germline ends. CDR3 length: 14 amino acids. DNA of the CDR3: TGTGCCAGCACCCCGGCAGGAAATAATTCACCCCTCCACTTT. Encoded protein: CASTPAGNNSPLHF.

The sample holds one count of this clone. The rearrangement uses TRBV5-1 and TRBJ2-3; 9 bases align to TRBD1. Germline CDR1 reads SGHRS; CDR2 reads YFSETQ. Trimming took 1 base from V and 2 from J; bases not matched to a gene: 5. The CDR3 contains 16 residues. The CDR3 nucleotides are TGCGCCAGCAGCTTGATCGGGACAGGGTCCACAGATACGCAGTATTTT. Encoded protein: CASSLIGTGSTDTQYF.

This chain's CDR3 is CASSLVLADDTPRGPHYEQYF. The CDR3 DNA is TGTGCCAGCAGTTTAGTTCTGGCCGACGACACCCCCCGGGGTCCGCACTACGAGCAGTACTTC. The chain combines TRBV27 with TRBJ2-7; D is possibly TRBD2 (5 bases). This CDR3 has 21 residues. Per germline, CDR1 MNHEY and CDR2 SMNVEV (reference sequence). V was pared by 2 bases and J by 3 bases, with 32 bases between.

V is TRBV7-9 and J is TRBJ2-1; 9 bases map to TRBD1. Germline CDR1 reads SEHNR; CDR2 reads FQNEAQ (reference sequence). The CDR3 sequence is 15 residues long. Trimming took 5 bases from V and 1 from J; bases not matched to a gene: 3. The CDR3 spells CASSVGQGSYNEQFF. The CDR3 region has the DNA TGTGCCAGCAGCGTGGGACAGGGATCCTACAATGAGCAGTTCTTC.

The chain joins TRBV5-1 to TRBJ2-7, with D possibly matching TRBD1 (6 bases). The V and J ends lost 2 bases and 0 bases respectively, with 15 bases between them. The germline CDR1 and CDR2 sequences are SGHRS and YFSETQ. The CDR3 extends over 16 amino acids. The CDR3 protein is CASSFRDTGGSYEQYF. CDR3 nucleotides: TGCGCCAGCAGCTTCCGGGACACTGGCGGCTCCTACGAGCAGTACTTC.

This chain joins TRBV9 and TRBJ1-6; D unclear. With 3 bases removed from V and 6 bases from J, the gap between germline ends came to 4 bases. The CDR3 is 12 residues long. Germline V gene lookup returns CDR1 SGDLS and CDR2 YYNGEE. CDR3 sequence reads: CASSARNSPLHF. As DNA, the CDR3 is TGTGCCAGCAGCGCCCGTAATTCACCCCTCCACTTT.

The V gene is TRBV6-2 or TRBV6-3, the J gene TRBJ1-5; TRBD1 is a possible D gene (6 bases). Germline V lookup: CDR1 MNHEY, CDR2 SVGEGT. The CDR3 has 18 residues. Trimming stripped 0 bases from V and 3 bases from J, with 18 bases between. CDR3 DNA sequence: TGTGCCAGCAGTTACTCGACAAGTGCGGGGGCCAACAATCAGCCCCAGCATTTT. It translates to CASSYSTSAGANNQPQHF.

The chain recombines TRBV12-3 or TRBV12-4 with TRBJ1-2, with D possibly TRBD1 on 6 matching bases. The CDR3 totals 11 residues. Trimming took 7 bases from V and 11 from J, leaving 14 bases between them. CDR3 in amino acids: CASTIQGSYTF. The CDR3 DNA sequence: TGTGCCAGCACGATACAGGGTTCATACACCTTC.